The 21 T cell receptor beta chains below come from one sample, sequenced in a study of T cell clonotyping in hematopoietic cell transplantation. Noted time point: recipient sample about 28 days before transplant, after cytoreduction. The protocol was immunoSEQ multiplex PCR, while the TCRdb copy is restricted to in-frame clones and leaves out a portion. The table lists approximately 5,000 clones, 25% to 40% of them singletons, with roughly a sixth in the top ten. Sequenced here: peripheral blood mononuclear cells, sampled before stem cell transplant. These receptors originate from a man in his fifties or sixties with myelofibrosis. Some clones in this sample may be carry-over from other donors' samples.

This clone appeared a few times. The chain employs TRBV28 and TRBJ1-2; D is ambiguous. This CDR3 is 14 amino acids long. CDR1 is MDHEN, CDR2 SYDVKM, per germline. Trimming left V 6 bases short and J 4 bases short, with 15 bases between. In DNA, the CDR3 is TGTGCCAGCAGAAGTGGGTCTAGTGGCTATGGCTACACCTTC. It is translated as CASRSGSSGYGYTF.

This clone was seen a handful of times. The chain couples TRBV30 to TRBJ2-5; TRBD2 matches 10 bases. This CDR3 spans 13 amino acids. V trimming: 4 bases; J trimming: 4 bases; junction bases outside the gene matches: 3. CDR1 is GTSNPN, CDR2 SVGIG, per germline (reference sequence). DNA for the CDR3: TGTGCCTGGACTAGCGGGAGAAGAGAGACCCAGTACTTC. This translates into CAWTSGRRETQYF.

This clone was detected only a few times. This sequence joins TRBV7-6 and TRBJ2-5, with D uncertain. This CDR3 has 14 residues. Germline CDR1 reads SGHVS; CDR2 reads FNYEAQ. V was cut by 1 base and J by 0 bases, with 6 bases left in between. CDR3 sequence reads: CASSLDRNQETQYF. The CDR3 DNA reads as TGTGCCAGCAGCTTAGACCGGAACCAAGAGACCCAGTACTTC.

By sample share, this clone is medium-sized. CDR3 sequence: CASRASGSDEQYF. The CDR3 bases are TGTGCCAGCAGGGCTAGCGGGAGCGACGAGCAGTACTTC. The chain uses TRBV11-3 and TRBJ2-7, with 10 bases that match TRBD2. There are 13 residues in the CDR3. Germline V gene lookup returns CDR1 SGHNT and CDR2 YENEEA. The junction had 4 bases not matched to a gene; V was cut back by 6 bases and J by 5 bases. The full variable domain, in which reference TRBV11-3 and TRBJ2-7 provide the parts outside the CDR3, is EAGVVQSPRYKIIEKKQPVAFWCNPISGHNTLYWYLQNLGQGPELLIRYENEEAVDDSQLPKDRFSAERLKGVDSTLKIQPAELGDSAVYLCASRASGSDEQYFGPGTRLTVT.

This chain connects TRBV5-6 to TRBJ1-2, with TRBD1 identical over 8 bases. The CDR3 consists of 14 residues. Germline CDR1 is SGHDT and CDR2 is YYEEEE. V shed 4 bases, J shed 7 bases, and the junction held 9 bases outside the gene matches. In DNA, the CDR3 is TGTGCCAGCAGCCTGGGGACAGGATCGACTGGCTACACCTTC. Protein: CASSLGTGSTGYTF. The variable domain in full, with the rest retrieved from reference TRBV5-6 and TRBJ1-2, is DAGVTQSPTHLIKTRGQQVTLRCSPKSGHDTVSWYQQALGQGPQFIFQYYEEEERQRGNFPDRFSGHQFPNYSSELNVNALLLGDSALYLCASSLGTGSTGYTFGSGTRLTVV.

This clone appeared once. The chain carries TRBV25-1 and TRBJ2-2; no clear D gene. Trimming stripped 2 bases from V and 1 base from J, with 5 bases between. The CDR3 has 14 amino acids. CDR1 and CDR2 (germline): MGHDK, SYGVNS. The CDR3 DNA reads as TGTGCCAGCAGTGAAGCGAGGAACACCGGGGAGCTGTTTTTT. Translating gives CASSEARNTGELFF.

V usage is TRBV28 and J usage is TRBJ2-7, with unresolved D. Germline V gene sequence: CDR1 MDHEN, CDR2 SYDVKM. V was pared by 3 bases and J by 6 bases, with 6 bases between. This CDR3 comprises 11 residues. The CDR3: CASSFPGEQYF. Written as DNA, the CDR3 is TGTGCCAGCAGTTTTCCAGGCGAGCAGTACTTC.

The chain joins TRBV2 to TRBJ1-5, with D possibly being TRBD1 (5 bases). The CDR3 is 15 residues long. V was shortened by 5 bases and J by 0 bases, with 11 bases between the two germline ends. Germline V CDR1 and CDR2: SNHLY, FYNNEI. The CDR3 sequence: CASSWRGVSNQPQHF. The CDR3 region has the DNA TGTGCCAGCAGTTGGAGAGGGGTTAGCAATCAGCCCCAGCATTTT.

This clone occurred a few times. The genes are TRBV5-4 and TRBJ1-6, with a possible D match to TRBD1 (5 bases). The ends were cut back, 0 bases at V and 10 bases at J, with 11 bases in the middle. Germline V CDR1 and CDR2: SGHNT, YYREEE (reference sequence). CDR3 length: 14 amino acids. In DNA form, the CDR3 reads TGTGCCAGCAGCTTGGGAGGGGATGGATCACCCCTCCACTTT. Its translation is CASSLGGDGSPLHF.

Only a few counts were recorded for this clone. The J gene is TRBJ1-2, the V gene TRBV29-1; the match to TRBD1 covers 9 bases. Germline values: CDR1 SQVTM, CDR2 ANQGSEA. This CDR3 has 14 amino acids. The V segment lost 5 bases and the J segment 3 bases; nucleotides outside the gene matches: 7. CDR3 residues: CSVPGQGTYYGYTF. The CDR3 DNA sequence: TGCAGCGTTCCAGGACAGGGGACATACTATGGCTACACCTTC.

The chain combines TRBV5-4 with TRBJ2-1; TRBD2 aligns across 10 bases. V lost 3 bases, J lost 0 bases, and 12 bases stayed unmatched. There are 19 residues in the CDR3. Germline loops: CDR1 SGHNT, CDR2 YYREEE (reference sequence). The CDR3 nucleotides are TGTGCCAGCAGCTCTGGGTGGCTAGCGGGGGCGATCTCCTACAATGAGCAGTTCTTC. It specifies CASSSGWLAGAISYNEQFF.

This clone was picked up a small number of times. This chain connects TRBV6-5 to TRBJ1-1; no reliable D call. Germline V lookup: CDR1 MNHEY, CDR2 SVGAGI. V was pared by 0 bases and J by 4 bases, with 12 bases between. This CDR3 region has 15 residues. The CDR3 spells CASSYSGHYVTEAFF. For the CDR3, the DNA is TGTGCCAGCAGTTACTCCGGCCATTATGTCACTGAAGCTTTCTTT.

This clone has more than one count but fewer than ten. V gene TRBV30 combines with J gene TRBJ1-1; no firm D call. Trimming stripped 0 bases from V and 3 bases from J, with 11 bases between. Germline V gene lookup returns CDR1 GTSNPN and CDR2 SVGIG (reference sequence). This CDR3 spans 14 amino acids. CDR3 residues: CAWSVQGLDTEAFF. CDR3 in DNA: TGTGCCTGGAGTGTACAAGGATTGGACACTGAAGCTTTCTTT. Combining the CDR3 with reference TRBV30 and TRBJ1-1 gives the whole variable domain SQTIHQWPATLVQPVGSPLSLECTVEGTSNPNLYWYRQAAGRGLQLLFYSVGIGQISSEVPQNLSASRPQDRQFILSSKKLLLSDSGFYLCAWSVQGLDTEAFFGQGTRLTVV.

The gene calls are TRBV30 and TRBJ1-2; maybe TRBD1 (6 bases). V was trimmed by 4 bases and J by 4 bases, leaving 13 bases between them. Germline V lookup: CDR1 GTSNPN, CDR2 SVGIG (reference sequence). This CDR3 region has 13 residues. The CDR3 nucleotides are TGTGCCTGGATCCAGGGGAAGAGCTATGGCTACACCTTC. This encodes CAWIQGKSYGYTF.

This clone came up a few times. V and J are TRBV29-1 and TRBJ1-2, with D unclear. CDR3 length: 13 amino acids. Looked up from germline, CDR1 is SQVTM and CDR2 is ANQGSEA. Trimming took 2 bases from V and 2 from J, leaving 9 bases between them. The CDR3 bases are TGCAGCGTTGAATCATCCGGAAACTATGGCTACACCTTC. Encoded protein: CSVESSGNYGYTF.

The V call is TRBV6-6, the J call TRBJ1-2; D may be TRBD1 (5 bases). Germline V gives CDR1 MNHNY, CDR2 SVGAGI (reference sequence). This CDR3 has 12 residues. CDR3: CASGAPGDGYTF. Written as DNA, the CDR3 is TGTGCGTCCGGGGCCCCGGGGGATGGCTACACCTTC.

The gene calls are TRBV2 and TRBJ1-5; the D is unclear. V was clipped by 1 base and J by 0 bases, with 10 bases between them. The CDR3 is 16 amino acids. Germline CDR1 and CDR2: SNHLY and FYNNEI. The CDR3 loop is CASSEVRQYSNQPQHF. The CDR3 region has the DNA TGTGCCAGCAGTGAAGTCCGTCAGTATAGCAATCAGCCCCAGCATTTT.

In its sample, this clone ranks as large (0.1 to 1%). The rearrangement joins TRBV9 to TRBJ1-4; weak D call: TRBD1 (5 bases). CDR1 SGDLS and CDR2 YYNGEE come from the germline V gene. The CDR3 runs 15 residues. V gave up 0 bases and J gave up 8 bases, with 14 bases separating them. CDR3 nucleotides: TGTGCCAGCAGCGTAGACGGGGCGCGGAGGGAAAAACTGTTTTTT. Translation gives CASSVDGARREKLFF.

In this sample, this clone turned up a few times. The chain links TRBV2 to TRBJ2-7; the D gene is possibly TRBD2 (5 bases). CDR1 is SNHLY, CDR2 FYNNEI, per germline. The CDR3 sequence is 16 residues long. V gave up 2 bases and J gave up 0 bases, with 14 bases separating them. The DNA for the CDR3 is TGTGCCAGCAGTGAAATGGAGGAAGAGGGCTCCTACGAGCAGTACTTC. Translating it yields CASSEMEEEGSYEQYF. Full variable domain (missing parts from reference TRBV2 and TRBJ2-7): EPEVTQTPSHQVTQMGQEVILRCVPISNHLYFYWYRQILGQKVEFLVSFYNNEISEKSEIFDDQFSVERPDGSNFTLKIRSTKLEDSAMYFCASSEMEEEGSYEQYFGPGTRLTVT.

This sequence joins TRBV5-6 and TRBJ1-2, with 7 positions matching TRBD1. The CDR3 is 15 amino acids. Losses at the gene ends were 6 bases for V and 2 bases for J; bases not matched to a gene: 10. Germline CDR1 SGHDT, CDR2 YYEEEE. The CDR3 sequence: CASNYYGDRNYGYTF. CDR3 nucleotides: TGTGCCAGCAACTATTATGGGGACAGAAACTATGGCTACACCTTC.

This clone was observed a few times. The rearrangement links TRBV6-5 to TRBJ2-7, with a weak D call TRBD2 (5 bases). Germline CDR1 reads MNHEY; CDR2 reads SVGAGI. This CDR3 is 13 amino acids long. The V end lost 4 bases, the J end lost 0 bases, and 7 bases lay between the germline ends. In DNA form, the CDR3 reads TGTGCCAGCAGTTTAGCGTTCTCCTACGAGCAGTACTTC. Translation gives CASSLAFSYEQYF.